This T cell receptor (beta chain) was recorded in a study of technical replicates of blood from several donors. Germline V gene lookup returns CDR1 SQVTM and CDR2 ANQGSEA. Trimming cost V 6 bases and J 7 bases, with 19 bases left between them. This CDR3 has 13 amino acids. Assay used: immunoSEQ multiplex PCR; TCRdb lists only in-frame clones, some missing. The sample records 70,000 to 95,000 clones, around 97% being singletons. The receptor was isolated from a human donor in good health. What was sequenced was T cells isolated from PBMCs. The V and J genes are TRBV29-1 and TRBJ2-7; a weak D match, TRBD2 (5 bases). In DNA, the CDR3 is TGCAGCGTCGTAGAGGGCCCAACAGTGGAGCAGTACTTC. Its translation is CSVVEGPTVEQYF.